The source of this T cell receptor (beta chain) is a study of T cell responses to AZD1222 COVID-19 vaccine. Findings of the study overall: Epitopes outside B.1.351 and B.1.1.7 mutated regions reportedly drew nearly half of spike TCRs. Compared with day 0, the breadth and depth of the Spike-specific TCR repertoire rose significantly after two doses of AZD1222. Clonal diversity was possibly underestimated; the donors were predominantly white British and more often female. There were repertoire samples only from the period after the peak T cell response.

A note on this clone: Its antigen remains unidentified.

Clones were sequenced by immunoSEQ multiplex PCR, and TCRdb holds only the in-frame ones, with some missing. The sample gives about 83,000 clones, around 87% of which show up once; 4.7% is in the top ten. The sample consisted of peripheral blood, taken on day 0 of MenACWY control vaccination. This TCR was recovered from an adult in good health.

CDR3 DNA: TGCGCCAGCAGCTTGGAAGGCCAGGTCTACGAGCAGTACTTC. It translates to CASSLEGQVYEQYF. The V call is TRBV5-1, the J call TRBJ2-7; unclear D gene. There are 14 residues in the CDR3. With 0 bases removed from V and 3 bases from J, the gap between germline ends came to 10 bases. Germline lookup yields CDR1 SGHRS and CDR2 YFSETQ. Looking up the rest from reference TRBV5-1 and TRBJ2-7 gives the full variable domain: KAGVTQTPRYLIKTRGQQVTLSCSPISGHRSVSWYQQTPGQGLQFLFEYFSETQRNKGNFPGRFSGRQFSNSRSEMNVSTLELGDSALYLCASSLEGQVYEQYFGPGTRLTVT.